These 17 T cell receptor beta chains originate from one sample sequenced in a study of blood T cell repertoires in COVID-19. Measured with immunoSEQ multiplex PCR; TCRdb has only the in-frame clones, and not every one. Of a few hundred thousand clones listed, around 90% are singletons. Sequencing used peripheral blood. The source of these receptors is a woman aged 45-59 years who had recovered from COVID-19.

The CDR3 sequence is CASGFSLAGEQYF. The DNA of the CDR3 is TGTGCTAGTGGTTTCAGTCTCGCGGGCGAGCAGTACTTC. The rearrangement joins TRBV12-5 to TRBJ2-7; tentative D call: TRBD2 (5 bases). The CDR3 covers 13 residues. V lost 3 bases and J 6 bases, leaving 12 bases between the germline ends. In germline, CDR1 is LGHNT, CDR2 FRNRAP.

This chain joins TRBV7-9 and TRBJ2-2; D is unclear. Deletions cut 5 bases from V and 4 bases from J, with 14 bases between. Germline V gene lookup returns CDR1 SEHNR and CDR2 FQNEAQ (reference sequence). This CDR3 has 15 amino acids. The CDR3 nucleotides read TGTGCCAGCAGCCCAAAAGACAAGTTCACCGGGGAGCTGTTTTTT. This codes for CASSPKDKFTGELFF.

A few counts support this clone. In DNA, the CDR3 is TGTGCCAGCAGTGAATACGGCTACGAGCAGTACTTC. Translation gives CASSEYGYEQYF. The V and J genes are TRBV2 and TRBJ2-7; D unresolved. V dropped 2 bases and J dropped 3 bases, with 5 bases sitting between them. From germline, CDR1 is SNHLY and CDR2 FYNNEI. The length of the CDR3 is 12 residues.

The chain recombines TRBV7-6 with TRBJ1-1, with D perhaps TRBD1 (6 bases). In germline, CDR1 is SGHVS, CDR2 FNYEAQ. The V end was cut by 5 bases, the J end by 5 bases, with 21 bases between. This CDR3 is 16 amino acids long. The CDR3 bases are TGTGCCAGCAGCCCCCCCTGGGCAGGGGAGGGAACTGAAGCTTTCTTT. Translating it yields CASSPPWAGEGTEAFF.

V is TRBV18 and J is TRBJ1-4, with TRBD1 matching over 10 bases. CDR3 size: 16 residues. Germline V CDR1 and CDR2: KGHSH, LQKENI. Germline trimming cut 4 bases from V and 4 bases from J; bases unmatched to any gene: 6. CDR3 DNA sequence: TGTGCCAGCTCACAGCCTTGGACAGGGGGTAATGAAAAACTGTTTTTT. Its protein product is CASSQPWTGGNEKLFF. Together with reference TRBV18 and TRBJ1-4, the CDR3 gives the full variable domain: NAGVMQNPRHLVRRRGQEARLRCSPMKGHSHVYWYRQLPEEGLKFMVYLQKENIIDESGMPKERFSAEFPKEGPSILRIQQVVRGDSAAYFCASSQPWTGGNEKLFFGSGTQLSVL.

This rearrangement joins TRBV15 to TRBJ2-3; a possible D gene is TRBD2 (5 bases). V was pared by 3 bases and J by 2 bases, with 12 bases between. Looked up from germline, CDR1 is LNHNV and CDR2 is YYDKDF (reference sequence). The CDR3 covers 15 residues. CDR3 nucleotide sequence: TGTGCCACCAGCAGGGCCCGGGATTACACAGATACGCAGTATTTT. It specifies CATSRARDYTDTQYF.

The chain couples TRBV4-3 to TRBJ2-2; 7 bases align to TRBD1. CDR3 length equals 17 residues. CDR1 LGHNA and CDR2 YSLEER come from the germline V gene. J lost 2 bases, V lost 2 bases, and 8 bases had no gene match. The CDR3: CASSQRPGQANTGELFF. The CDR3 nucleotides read TGCGCCAGCAGCCAACGCCCCGGACAGGCTAACACCGGGGAGCTGTTTTTT.

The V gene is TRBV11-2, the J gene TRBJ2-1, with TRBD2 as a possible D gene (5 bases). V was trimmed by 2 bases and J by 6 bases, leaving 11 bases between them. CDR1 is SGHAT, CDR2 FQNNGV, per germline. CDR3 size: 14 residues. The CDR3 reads CASSLMTGSNEQFF. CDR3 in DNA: TGTGCCAGCAGCTTAATGACGGGGTCCAATGAGCAGTTCTTC.

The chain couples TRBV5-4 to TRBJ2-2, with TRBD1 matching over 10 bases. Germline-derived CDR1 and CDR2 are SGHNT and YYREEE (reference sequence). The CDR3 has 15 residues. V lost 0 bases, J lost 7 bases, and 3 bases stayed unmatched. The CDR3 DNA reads TGTGCCAGCAGCTTGGGACAGGGGGCGGGCGGGGAGCTGTTTTTT. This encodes CASSLGQGAGGELFF.

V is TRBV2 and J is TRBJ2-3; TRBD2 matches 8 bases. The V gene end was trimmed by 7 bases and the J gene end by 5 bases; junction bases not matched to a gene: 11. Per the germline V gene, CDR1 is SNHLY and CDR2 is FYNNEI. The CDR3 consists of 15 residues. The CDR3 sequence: CASTSPSGRVDTQYF. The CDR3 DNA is TGTGCCAGCACCTCTCCCAGCGGGAGAGTAGATACGCAGTATTTT.

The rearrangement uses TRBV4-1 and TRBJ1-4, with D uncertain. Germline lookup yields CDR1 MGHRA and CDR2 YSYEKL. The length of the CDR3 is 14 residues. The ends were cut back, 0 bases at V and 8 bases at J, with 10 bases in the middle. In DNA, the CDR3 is TGCGCCAGCAGCCAAGAATTACCGAGGGAAAAACTGTTTTTT. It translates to CASSQELPREKLFF.

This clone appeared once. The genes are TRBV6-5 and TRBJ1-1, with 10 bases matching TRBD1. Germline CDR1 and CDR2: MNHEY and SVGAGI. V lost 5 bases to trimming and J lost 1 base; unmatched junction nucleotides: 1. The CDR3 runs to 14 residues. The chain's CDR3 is CASSRTGGNTEAFF. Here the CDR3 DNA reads TGTGCCAGCAGTAGGACAGGGGGGAACACTGAAGCTTTCTTT.

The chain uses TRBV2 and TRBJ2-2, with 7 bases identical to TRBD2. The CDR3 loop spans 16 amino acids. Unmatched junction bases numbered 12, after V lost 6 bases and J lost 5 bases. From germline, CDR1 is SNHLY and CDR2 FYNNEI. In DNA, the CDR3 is TGTGCCAGCAGACCCGGAGGGCGGGAGAATACCGGGGAGCTGTTTTTT. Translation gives CASRPGGRENTGELFF.

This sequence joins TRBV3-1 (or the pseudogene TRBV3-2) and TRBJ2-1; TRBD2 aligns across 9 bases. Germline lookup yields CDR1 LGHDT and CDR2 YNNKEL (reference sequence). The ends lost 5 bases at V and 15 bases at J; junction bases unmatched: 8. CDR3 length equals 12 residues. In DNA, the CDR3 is TGTGCCAGCAGCGAAAGCGGGAGGATTTGGTTCTTC. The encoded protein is CASSESGRIWFF.

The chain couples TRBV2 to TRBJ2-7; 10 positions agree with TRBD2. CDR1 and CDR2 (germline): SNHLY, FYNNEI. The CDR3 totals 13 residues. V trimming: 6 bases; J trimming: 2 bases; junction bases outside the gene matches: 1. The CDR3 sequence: CASRGTSAYEQYF. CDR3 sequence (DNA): TGTGCCAGCAGGGGGACTAGCGCCTACGAGCAGTACTTC.

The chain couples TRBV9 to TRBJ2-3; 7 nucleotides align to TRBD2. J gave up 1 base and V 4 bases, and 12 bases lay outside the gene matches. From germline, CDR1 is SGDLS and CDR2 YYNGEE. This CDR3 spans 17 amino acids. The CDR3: CASSPPSRAGRTDTQYF. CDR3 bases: TGTGCCAGCAGCCCCCCCTCGAGAGCGGGACGCACAGATACGCAGTATTTT. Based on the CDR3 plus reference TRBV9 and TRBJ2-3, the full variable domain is DSGVTQTPKHLITATGQRVTLRCSPRSGDLSVYWYQQSLDQGLQFLIQYYNGEERAKGNILERFSAQQFPDLHSELNLSSLELGDSALYFCASSPPSRAGRTDTQYFGPGTRLTVL.

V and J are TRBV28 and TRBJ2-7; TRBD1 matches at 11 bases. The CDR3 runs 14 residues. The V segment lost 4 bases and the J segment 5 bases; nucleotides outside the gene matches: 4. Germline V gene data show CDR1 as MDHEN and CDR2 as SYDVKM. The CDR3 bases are TGTGCCAGCAGTTCACGGACAGGGGGCAACGAGCAGTACTTC. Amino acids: CASSSRTGGNEQYF.